Each of the 21 T cell receptor beta chains below was sequenced from the same sample in a study of T cells after yellow fever vaccination. Using its own MiXCR run on the 5' RACE reads, TCRdb lists one record per CDR3 protein. Here the sample spans 300,000 to 400,000 distinct CDR3 sequences, 6.2% being singletons. Sequences were derived from PBMCs, sampled 5 days after the yellow fever booster vaccination. The receptors come from a man between 25 and 39 years old who received the YFV17D yellow fever vaccine.

The V gene is TRBV20-1, the J gene TRBJ2-1, with D possibly TRBD2 on 6 matching bases. The CDR3 extends over 14 amino acids. Trimming shortened V by 7 bases and J by 2 bases, and 15 bases separated the two germline ends. Germline assignment: CDR1 DFQATT and CDR2 SNEGSKA (reference sequence). The CDR3 protein is CSVGGNSPYNEQFF. In DNA, the CDR3 is TGCAGTGTTGGCGGGAATAGCCCCTACAATGAGCAGTTCTTC.

This clonotype was observed many times. The V and J genes are TRBV7-2 and TRBJ2-3, with D possibly being TRBD1 (5 bases). The CDR3 extends over 12 amino acids. Trimming pared 0 bases from V and 9 bases from J, leaving 7 bases between. Per the germline V gene, CDR1 is SGHTA and CDR2 is FQGNSA. CDR3 loop: CASSLARQTQYF. Written as DNA, the CDR3 is TGTGCCAGCAGCTTAGCACGACAGACGCAGTATTTT.

This clonotype was detected only a few times. The V gene is TRBV10-3, the J gene TRBJ2-3, with D perhaps matching TRBD2 (6 bases). There are 16 residues in the CDR3. Trimming pared 5 bases from V and 9 bases from J, leaving 24 bases between. The germline V gene has CDR1 ENHRY and CDR2 SYGVKD. The CDR3: CAISLSEGLPPQTQYF. The CDR3 nucleotides read TGTGCCATCAGTCTCTCCGAAGGACTACCTCCCCAGACGCAGTATTTT.

The V gene is TRBV6-6, the J gene TRBJ2-3; TRBD2 might be the D (5 bases). Germline lookup yields CDR1 MNHNY and CDR2 SVGAGI (reference sequence). The CDR3 spans 12 residues. V dropped 2 bases and J dropped 9 bases, with 9 bases sitting between them. The CDR3 bases are TGTGCCAGCAGTTACGATGGACTCACGCAGTATTTT. Translating it yields CASSYDGLTQYF.

This clonotype was detected only a few times. The chain couples TRBV6-1 to TRBJ1-1; unclear D gene. The CDR3 has 13 amino acids. Deletions cut 4 bases from V and 4 bases from J, with 10 bases between. The germline V gene encodes CDR1 MNHNS and CDR2 SASEGT. The CDR3 sequence: CASSVGTITEAFF. CDR3 bases: TGTGCCAGCAGTGTGGGCACAATCACTGAAGCTTTCTTT.

This clonotype showed up many times. The chain carries TRBV5-1 and TRBJ2-5; TRBD1 agrees at 8 bases. CDR3 length equals 16 residues. Per the germline V gene, CDR1 is SGHRS and CDR2 is YFSETQ. Trimming took 0 bases from V and 5 from J; bases not matched to a gene: 9. CDR3 in amino acids: CASSLVGQGGAETQYF. The DNA for the CDR3 is TGCGCCAGCAGCTTGGTAGGACAGGGTGGGGCGGAGACCCAGTACTTC.

This clonotype was counted a few times. The V and J genes are TRBV12-3 or TRBV12-4 and TRBJ2-3, with 9 positions matching TRBD2. The CDR3 consists of 14 residues. V lost 6 bases, J lost 4 bases, and 5 bases stayed unmatched. CDR3 amino acids: CASRLASGADTQYF. The CDR3 nucleotides are TGTGCCAGCAGATTGGCTAGCGGGGCAGATACGCAGTATTTT.

This clonotype appeared a few times. This chain uses TRBV6-5 with TRBJ2-6; D call uncertain. V was trimmed by 0 bases and J by 4 bases, leaving 4 bases between them. Germline-derived CDR1 and CDR2 are MNHEY and SVGAGI. The CDR3 is 14 residues long. The CDR3 coding sequence is TGTGCCAGCAGTTACTCGACGGGGGCCAACGTCCTGACTTTC. Protein: CASSYSTGANVLTF.

The chain recombines TRBV12-3 or TRBV12-4 with TRBJ1-1; 7 positions match TRBD1. The J segment lost 4 bases and the V segment lost 4 bases, leaving 6 bases of the junction unmatched. The CDR3 consists of 14 residues. CDR3 bases: TGTGCCAGCAGTTCGGGACAGTGGAGCACTGAAGCTTTCTTT. This translates into CASSSGQWSTEAFF.

V gene TRBV28 combines with J gene TRBJ1-5, with D unresolved. Germline values: CDR1 MDHEN, CDR2 SYDVKM. Trimming removed 2 bases at V and 3 bases at J, with 5 bases between. There are 13 residues in the CDR3. CDR3 nucleotide sequence: TGTGCCAGCAGTTTAGATCACAATCAGCCCCAGCATTTT. Its protein is CASSLDHNQPQHF.

This clonotype was found many times. The V call is TRBV11-2, the J call TRBJ1-2, with D tentatively TRBD1 (5 bases). Deletions cut 10 bases from V and 4 bases from J, with 13 bases between. The CDR3 loop spans 12 amino acids. Germline CDR1 and CDR2: SGHAT and FQNNGV. CDR3 nucleotide sequence: TGTGCCACCATTGACAGCGGCTATGGCTACACCTTC. Translation gives CATIDSGYGYTF.

This clonotype was found a few times. Written as DNA, the CDR3 is TGCAGTGCTAGATTCCCCCACACCGGGGAGCTGTTTTTT. Translating gives CSARFPHTGELFF. This chain connects TRBV20-1 to TRBJ2-2; D is ambiguous. The CDR3 covers 13 residues. The germline V gene has CDR1 DFQATT and CDR2 SNEGSKA (reference sequence). Trimming took off 2 bases at V and 3 bases at J, with 7 bases between the two ends.

In its sample, this clonotype was seen a few times. This sequence joins TRBV20-1 and TRBJ2-7; D is unresolved. Germline CDR1 reads DFQATT; CDR2 reads SNEGSKA (reference sequence). This CDR3 is 14 amino acids long. Trimming left V 3 bases short and J 0 bases short, with 12 bases between. The CDR3 spells CSASNGPGSYEQYF. CDR3 coding DNA: TGCAGTGCTAGCAATGGTCCGGGCTCCTACGAGCAGTACTTC.

This clonotype was recorded at least ten times. The genes are TRBV6-5 and TRBJ2-2; 9 bases align to TRBD2. Losses at the gene ends were 4 bases for V and 7 bases for J; bases not matched to a gene: 10. CDR1 is MNHEY, CDR2 SVGAGI, per germline. The CDR3 is made up of 16 amino acids. The CDR3 sequence is CASSSLGGRAFGELFF. CDR3 DNA sequence: TGTGCCAGCAGTTCCCTGGGCGGGAGGGCCTTCGGGGAGCTGTTTTTT.

This clonotype was recorded a few times. The CDR3 sequence is CSATGQGSYSYEQYF. In DNA, the CDR3 is TGCAGTGCTACTGGACAGGGTAGTTACTCCTACGAGCAGTACTTC. J is TRBJ2-7 and V is TRBV20-1; TRBD1 aligns across 8 bases. The V gene's germline CDR1 is DFQATT and CDR2 SNEGSKA (reference sequence). V lost 4 bases and J lost 0; bases outside the gene matches: 8. The CDR3 has 15 residues.

This clonotype has more than one count but fewer than ten. The rearrangement joins TRBV6-5 to TRBJ2-4; a weak D match, TRBD2 (5 bases). Trimming left V 0 bases short and J 8 bases short, with 11 bases between. Per the germline V gene, CDR1 is MNHEY and CDR2 is SVGAGI. This CDR3 spans 14 amino acids. The CDR3 region has the DNA TGTGCCAGCAGTTACTCGCGGGCAACGGACATTCAGTACTTC. Translation: CASSYSRATDIQYF.

The V call is TRBV1, the J call TRBJ2-1; the tabulated D call, TRBD2, remains unverified against the DNA. TRBV1 is a listed pseudogene. This CDR3 contains 17 residues. The CDR3: CTSSPGTSGTKDNEQFF. The CDR3 DNA reads TGCACCAGCAGCCCAGGGACTAGCGGGACAAAGGACAATGAGCAGTTCTTC.

There are many counts of this clonotype. CDR3: CASSFINGPTYEQYF. The CDR3, as DNA: TGTGCCAGCAGTTTCATCAACGGCCCCACCTACGAGCAGTACTTC. The chain employs TRBV12-3 or TRBV12-4 and TRBJ2-7; D remains unclear. This CDR3 contains 15 residues. With 3 bases removed from V and 2 bases from J, the gap between germline ends came to 14 bases.

The sample holds many counts of this clonotype. This chain uses TRBV29-1 with TRBJ1-2; D not resolved. The CDR3 extends over 10 amino acids. Germline CDR1 is SQVTM and CDR2 is ANQGSEA. The ends were cut back, 8 bases at V and 3 bases at J, with 7 bases in the middle. This CDR3 is CSSLDYGYTF. The CDR3 region has the DNA TGCAGCTCACTCGACTATGGCTACACCTTC.

The chain uses TRBV29-1 and TRBJ2-2; TRBD2 matches 12 bases. The CDR3 is made up of 13 amino acids. CDR1 SQVTM and CDR2 ANQGSEA come from the germline V gene. CDR3 in amino acids: CSGLAGHTGELFF. The CDR3, as DNA: TGCTCAGGACTAGCGGGACACACCGGGGAGCTGTTTTTT.

The genes are TRBV20-1 and TRBJ2-5, with D uncertain. The germline gives CDR1 DFQATT, CDR2 SNEGSKA (reference sequence). The CDR3 extends over 14 amino acids. With 5 bases removed from V and 5 bases from J, the gap between germline ends came to 18 bases. The CDR3 protein is CSALRGRSRETQYF. The CDR3 DNA is TGCAGTGCTCTCCGCGGCAGGTCCCGGGAGACCCAGTACTTC.